This TCR beta chain was retrieved from a study of shared clonotypes between healthy human individuals. CDR3 length: 13 residues. The V end lost 6 bases, the J end lost 4 bases, and 12 bases lay between the germline ends. The germline V gene encodes CDR1 SGHVS and CDR2 FQNEAQ. Method: immunoSEQ multiplex PCR; TCRdb's copy keeps in-frame clones and lacks some. The table lists 2,500,000 or so clones, around 93% of them singletons. The chain couples TRBV7-8 to TRBJ2-5; tentative D call: TRBD2 (5 bases). The sequenced sample consisted of naive CD4+ T cells from PBMCs. As to subset: CD45RA+ positively selected. The origin of this receptor is a man aged 18 to 30 in good health. Some clones in this sample may be carry-over from other donors' samples. CDR3 in DNA: TGTGCCAGCAGTCTGTCGGGGTTAGAGACCCAGTACTTC. Its protein is CASSLSGLETQYF.